This T cell receptor (beta chain) was observed in a study of CD8 T cells in ankylosing spondylitis. The germline V and J ends were trimmed by 1 base and 1 base, with 9 bases remaining between them. The CDR3 extends over 15 amino acids. Germline CDR1 and CDR2: KGHSH and LQKENI. The sample holds a few counts of this clonotype. TCRdb recomputed calls from the 5' RACE reads with MiXCR, one row per CDR3 protein. The table has 250,000 to 350,000 distinct CDR3 sequences, over 15% seen once. The receptor comes from a male donor with ankylosing spondylitis or in good health (not recorded which). This chain joins TRBV18 and TRBJ2-3; tentative D call: TRBD2 (6 bases). The sequenced sample was blood, either unsorted or a sorted T cell fraction (not recorded which). CDR3: CASSPQASGTDTQYF. The CDR3 DNA follows: TGTGCCAGCTCACCACAGGCTAGCGGCACAGATACGCAGTATTTT.